What follows are 18 T cell receptor beta chains derived from one specimen sequenced in a study of shared T cell receptors in the human thymus. Method: immunoSEQ multiplex PCR; TCRdb's copy keeps in-frame clones and lacks some. The sample comprises 550,000 to 800,000 clones, roughly 85% of which are singletons, and more than 0.008% rests with the top ten. This sample also belongs to another study, concerning human thymus T cells.

Sequencing was done on a sample of thymocytes. The receptors here all came from a girl under three years old with a congenital heart defect.

The chain combines TRBV7-2 with TRBJ2-7; TRBD2 aligns across 7 bases. V shed 1 base and J 1 base; nucleotides not matched to a gene: 7. Per germline, CDR1 SGHTA and CDR2 FQGNSA. The CDR3 is made up of 16 amino acids. This chain's CDR3 is CASSLDERGDSYEQYF. The CDR3 DNA follows: TGTGCCAGCAGCTTAGATGAGCGGGGTGATTCCTACGAGCAGTACTTC. The variable domain in full, with the rest retrieved from reference TRBV7-2 and TRBJ2-7, is GAGVSQSPSNKVTEKGKDVELRCDPISGHTALYWYRQSLGQGLEFLIYFQGNSAPDKSGLPSDRFSAERTGGSVSTLTIQRTQQEDSAVYLCASSLDERGDSYEQYFGPGTRLTVT.

The rearrangement links TRBV27 to TRBJ2-5, with 7 bases that match TRBD1. The J call may be faulty, since TRBJ2-7 better matches the DNA end. The CDR3 runs to 14 residues. Germline CDR1 is MNHEY and CDR2 is SMNVEV (reference sequence). The CDR3 here is CASSLLGQSYEQYF. In DNA form, the CDR3 reads TGTGCCAGCAGTCTCCTGGGACAGAGCTACGAGCAGTACTTC.

The rearrangement joins TRBV7-9 to TRBJ2-7; the match to TRBD1 covers 7 bases. Trimming at V came to 5 bases and at J to 4 bases, leaving 17 bases not matched to a gene. CDR1 is SEHNR and CDR2 is FQNEAQ in the germline V gene (reference sequence). The CDR3 sequence is 17 residues long. The CDR3, as DNA: TGTGCCAGCAGCCGTATCCGACAGGGTTTGACCGATTACGAGCAGTACTTC. As protein: CASSRIRQGLTDYEQYF. The whole variable domain, remainder taken from reference TRBV7-9 and TRBJ2-7, is DTGVSQNPRHKITKRGQNVTFRCDPISEHNRLYWYRQTLGQGPEFLTYFQNEAQLEKSRLLSDRFSAERPKGSFSTLEIQRTEQGDSAMYLCASSRIRQGLTDYEQYFGPGTRLTVT.

The chain is built from TRBV15 and TRBJ1-5; TRBD1 might be the D (6 bases). V was clipped by 1 base and J by 1 base, with 20 bases between them. This CDR3 comprises 19 residues. Per the germline V gene, CDR1 is LNHNV and CDR2 is YYDKDF (reference sequence). The CDR3 DNA reads as TGTGCCACCAGCAGAGGGGGAGGGGGGCGGAGTAGAAGCAATCAGCCCCAGCATTTT. Its protein product is CATSRGGGGRSRSNQPQHF.

The rearrangement joins TRBV6-1 to TRBJ1-1; D is ambiguous. The germline V and J ends were trimmed by 5 bases and 4 bases, with 8 bases remaining between them. The CDR3 sequence is 12 residues long. Germline V lookup: CDR1 MNHNS, CDR2 SASEGT. The CDR3 nucleotides are TGTGCCAGCAGTCTCCTTTTCACTGAAGCTTTCTTT. Protein sequence: CASSLLFTEAFF.

V gene TRBV5-4 combines with J gene TRBJ2-3, with D possibly matching TRBD1 (5 bases). CDR3 length equals 15 residues. CDR1 and CDR2 (germline): SGHNT, YYREEE (reference sequence). Trimming left V 0 bases short and J 3 bases short, with 11 bases between. CDR3 residues: CASSLGSGSTDTQYF. DNA for the CDR3: TGTGCCAGCAGCTTGGGATCAGGGTCGACAGATACGCAGTATTTT.

The chain links TRBV19 to TRBJ1-2, with D possibly TRBD1 on 6 matching bases. The CDR3 runs to 13 residues. Per germline, CDR1 LNHDA and CDR2 SQIVND (reference sequence). V shed 10 bases and J shed 7 bases, with 19 bases lying between them. This CDR3 reads CATYGQPSAGYTF. CDR3 coding DNA: TGTGCCACCTACGGACAGCCTTCTGCTGGCTACACCTTC.

The chain employs TRBV5-6 and TRBJ1-1, with 7 bases matching TRBD1. The V gene's germline CDR1 is SGHDT and CDR2 YYEEEE. The J segment lost 3 bases and the V segment lost 4 bases, leaving 15 bases of the junction unmatched. This CDR3 contains 17 residues. The CDR3 DNA follows: TGTGCCAGCAGCCATACGGATGACAGGGATGAGGACACTGAAGCTTTCTTT. Protein: CASSHTDDRDEDTEAFF.

This clone was seen only once. V gene TRBV5-5 combines with J gene TRBJ1-5; TRBD1 matches at 8 bases. After removal of 4 bases from V and 4 bases from J, the junction contained 10 bases not matched to a gene. Germline V gene data show CDR1 as SGHKS and CDR2 as YYEKEE (reference sequence). The CDR3 totals 16 residues. The CDR3: CASSLTLTGGNQPQHF. In DNA, the CDR3 is TGTGCCAGCAGCCTTACCTTAACAGGGGGAAATCAGCCCCAGCATTTT.

This clone was recorded a few times. The chain combines TRBV5-1 with TRBJ1-2; D is perhaps TRBD1 (5 bases). The CDR3 extends over 15 amino acids. Per the germline V gene, CDR1 is SGHRS and CDR2 is YFSETQ. The germline V and J ends were trimmed by 4 bases and 4 bases, with 17 bases remaining between them. CDR3: CASSLPGDSVYGYTF. CDR3 sequence (DNA): TGCGCCAGCAGCCTCCCCGGGGACTCGGTCTATGGCTACACCTTC.

This rearrangement joins TRBV7-9 to TRBJ2-1; D gene uncertain. There are 11 residues in the CDR3. From germline, CDR1 is SEHNR and CDR2 FQNEAQ (reference sequence). Trimming removed 8 bases at V and 13 bases at J, with 15 bases between. CDR3 in amino acids: CASGPLGLQFF. The DNA of the CDR3 is TGTGCCAGCGGGCCCTTAGGCCTACAGTTCTTC.

V is TRBV5-1 and J is TRBJ1-4, with TRBD1 as a possible D gene (6 bases). Germline CDR1 SGHRS, CDR2 YFSETQ. Trimming pared 0 bases from V and 3 bases from J, leaving 9 bases between. The CDR3 totals 15 residues. DNA for the CDR3: TGCGCCAGCAGCTTGGTTGGGACATCTAATGAAAAACTGTTTTTT. Its protein is CASSLVGTSNEKLFF.

The DNA of the CDR3 is TGTGCCAGCAGCCAAAGACTAGCGGGGGGGGGAGATACGCAGTATTTT. Amino acid sequence: CASSQRLAGGGDTQYF. The chain is built from TRBV14 and TRBJ2-3; 14 bases fit TRBD2. The CDR3 has 16 residues. CDR1 is SGHDN and CDR2 is FVKESK in the germline V gene. Losses at the gene ends were 2 bases for V and 5 bases for J; bases not matched to a gene: 3.

This clone was counted once. The V and J genes are TRBV2 and TRBJ1-1; the match to TRBD1 covers 7 bases. Germline V lookup: CDR1 SNHLY, CDR2 FYNNEI. The V gene end was trimmed by 5 bases and the J gene end by 2 bases; junction bases not matched to a gene: 5. This CDR3 spans 14 amino acids. This chain's CDR3 is CASSNDRDNTEAFF. CDR3 DNA sequence: TGTGCCAGCAGTAATGACAGGGATAACACTGAAGCTTTCTTT. Together with reference TRBV2 and TRBJ1-1, the CDR3 gives the full variable domain: EPEVTQTPSHQVTQMGQEVILRCVPISNHLYFYWYRQILGQKVEFLVSFYNNEISEKSEIFDDQFSVERPDGSNFTLKIRSTKLEDSAMYFCASSNDRDNTEAFFGQGTRLTVV.

The V and J genes are TRBV7-9 and TRBJ2-1, with D possibly matching TRBD1 (6 bases). V was cut by 4 bases and J by 0 bases, with 13 bases left in between. CDR1 and CDR2 from the germline V gene are SEHNR and FQNEAQ (reference sequence). There are 16 residues in the CDR3. The CDR3 DNA follows: TGTGCCAGCAGCTCCTCCGGGACACACTCCTACAATGAGCAGTTCTTC. It codes for CASSSSGTHSYNEQFF.

The chain couples TRBV6-1 to TRBJ2-3; D gene ambiguous. The CDR3 sequence is 12 residues long. The ends were cut back, 7 bases at V and 3 bases at J, with 8 bases in the middle. Per germline, CDR1 MNHNS and CDR2 SASEGT. The chain's CDR3 is CASNLRTDTQYF. In DNA form, the CDR3 reads TGTGCCAGCAATCTCAGGACAGATACGCAGTATTTT.

V is TRBV5-6 and J is TRBJ2-5; 7 bases match TRBD1. The CDR3 contains 18 residues. In germline, CDR1 is SGHDT, CDR2 YYEEEE. V lost 0 bases and J lost 5; bases outside the gene matches: 16. CDR3 bases: TGTGCCAGCAGCTTGGGACCTAAACCGGGACAGTGGCTGGAGACCCAGTACTTC. Its protein product is CASSLGPKPGQWLETQYF.

The J gene is TRBJ1-2, the V gene TRBV7-8, with D hard to call. The germline V gene has CDR1 SGHVS and CDR2 FQNEAQ. The CDR3 loop spans 12 amino acids. Trimming removed 7 bases from V and 5 bases from J, with 11 bases in between. The DNA of the CDR3 is TGTGCCAGCAATGGACCGGGGTATGGCTACACCTTC. Its translation: CASNGPGYGYTF.